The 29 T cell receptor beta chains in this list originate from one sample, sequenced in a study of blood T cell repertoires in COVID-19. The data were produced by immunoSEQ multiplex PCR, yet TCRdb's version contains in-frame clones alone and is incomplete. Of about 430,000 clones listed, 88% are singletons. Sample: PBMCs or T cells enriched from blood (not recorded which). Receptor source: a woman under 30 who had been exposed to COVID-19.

The CDR3 spells CATSERSFSPLHF. CDR3 in DNA: TGTGCCACCAGTGAGCGAAGTTTTTCACCCCTCCACTTT. J is TRBJ1-6 and V is TRBV24-1; D unresolved. The CDR3 is made up of 13 amino acids. The germline V gene has CDR1 KGHDR and CDR2 SFDVKD. V gave up 4 bases and J gave up 9 bases, with 9 bases separating them.

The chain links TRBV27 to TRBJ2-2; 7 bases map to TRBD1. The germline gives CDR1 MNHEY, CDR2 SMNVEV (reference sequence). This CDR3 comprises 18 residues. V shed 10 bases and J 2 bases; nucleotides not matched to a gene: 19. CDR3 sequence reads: CATKDRDSDIYNTGELFF. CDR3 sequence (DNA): TGTGCCACCAAAGACCGGGACAGCGACATTTATAACACCGGGGAGCTGTTTTTT.

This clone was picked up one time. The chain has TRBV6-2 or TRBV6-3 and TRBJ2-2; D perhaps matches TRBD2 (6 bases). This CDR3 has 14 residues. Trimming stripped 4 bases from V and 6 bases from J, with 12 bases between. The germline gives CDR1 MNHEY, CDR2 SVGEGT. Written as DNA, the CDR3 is TGTGCCAGCAGTTTAGGAGGGGTAGCCGGGGAGCTGTTTTTT. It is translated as CASSLGGVAGELFF.

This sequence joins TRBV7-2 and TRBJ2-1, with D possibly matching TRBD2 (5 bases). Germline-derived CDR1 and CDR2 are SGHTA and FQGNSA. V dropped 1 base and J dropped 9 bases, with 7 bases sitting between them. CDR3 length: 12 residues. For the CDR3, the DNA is TGTGCCAGCAGCTTAGATGGGAGTGAGCAGTTCTTC. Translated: CASSLDGSEQFF. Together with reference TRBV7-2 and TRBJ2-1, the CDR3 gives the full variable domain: GAGVSQSPSNKVTEKGKDVELRCDPISGHTALYWYRQSLGQGLEFLIYFQGNSAPDKSGLPSDRFSAERTGGSVSTLTIQRTQQEDSAVYLCASSLDGSEQFFGPGTRLTVL.

CDR3 amino acids: CASSSGSGQGLAFF. DNA of the CDR3: TGTGCCAGCAGCTCTGGGAGCGGACAGGGTCTAGCTTTCTTT. The chain uses TRBV11-3 and TRBJ1-1; TRBD1 matches at 8 bases. The CDR3 runs to 14 residues. Looked up from germline, CDR1 is SGHNT and CDR2 is YENEEA. The V and J ends lost 4 bases and 10 bases, in that order; junction bases with no gene match: 11.

DNA for the CDR3: TGTGCCAGCAGAGTCACTAGCGGGGAATACGAGCAGTACTTC. Residues: CASRVTSGEYEQYF. The chain recombines TRBV2 with TRBJ2-7; TRBD2 aligns across 10 bases. The germline V gene encodes CDR1 SNHLY and CDR2 FYNNEI. Unmatched junction bases numbered 6, after V lost 6 bases and J lost 4 bases. The CDR3 is 14 residues long.

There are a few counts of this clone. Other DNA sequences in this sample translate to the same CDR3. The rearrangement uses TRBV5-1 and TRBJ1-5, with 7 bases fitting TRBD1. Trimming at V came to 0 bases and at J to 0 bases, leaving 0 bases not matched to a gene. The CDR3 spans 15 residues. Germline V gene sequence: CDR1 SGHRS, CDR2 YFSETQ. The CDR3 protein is CASSLGDSSNQPQHF. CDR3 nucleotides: TGCGCCAGCAGCTTGGGGGACAGTAGCAATCAGCCCCAGCATTTT.

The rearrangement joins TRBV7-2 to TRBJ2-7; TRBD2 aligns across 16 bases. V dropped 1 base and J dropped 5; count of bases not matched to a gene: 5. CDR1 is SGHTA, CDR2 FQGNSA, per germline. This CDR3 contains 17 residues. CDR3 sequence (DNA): TGTGCCAGCAGCTTAGGTGGGACTAGCGGGAGGGCCCACGAGCAGTACTTC. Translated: CASSLGGTSGRAHEQYF.

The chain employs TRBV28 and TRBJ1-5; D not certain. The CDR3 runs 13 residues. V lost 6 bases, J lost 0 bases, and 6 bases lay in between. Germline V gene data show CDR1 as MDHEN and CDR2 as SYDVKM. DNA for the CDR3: TGTGCCAGCAGACAGTTTAGCAATCAGCCCCAGCATTTT. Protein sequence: CASRQFSNQPQHF.

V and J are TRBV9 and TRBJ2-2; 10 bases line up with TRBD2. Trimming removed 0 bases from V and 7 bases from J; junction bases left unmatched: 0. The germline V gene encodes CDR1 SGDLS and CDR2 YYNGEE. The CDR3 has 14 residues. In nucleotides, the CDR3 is TGTGCCAGCAGCGTAGGACTAGCGGGCGGGGAGCTGTTTTTT. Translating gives CASSVGLAGGELFF.

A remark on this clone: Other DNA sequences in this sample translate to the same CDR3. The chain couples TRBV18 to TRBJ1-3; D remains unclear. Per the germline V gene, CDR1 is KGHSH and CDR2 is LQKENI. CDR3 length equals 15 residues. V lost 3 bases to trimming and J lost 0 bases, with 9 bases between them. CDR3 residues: CASSPPAVSGNTIYF. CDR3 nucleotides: TGTGCCAGCTCACCTCCGGCGGTCTCTGGAAACACCATATATTTT.

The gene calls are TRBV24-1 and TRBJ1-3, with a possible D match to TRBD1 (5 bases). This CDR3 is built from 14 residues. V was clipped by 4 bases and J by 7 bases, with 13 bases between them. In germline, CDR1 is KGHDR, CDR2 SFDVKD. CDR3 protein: CATSELRQNNTIYF. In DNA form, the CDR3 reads TGTGCCACCAGTGAGCTCAGACAGAATAACACCATATATTTT.

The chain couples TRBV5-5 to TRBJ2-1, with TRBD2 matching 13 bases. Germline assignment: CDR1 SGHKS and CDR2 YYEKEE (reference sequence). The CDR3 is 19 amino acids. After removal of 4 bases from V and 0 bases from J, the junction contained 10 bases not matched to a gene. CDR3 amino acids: CASSLLGLAGAPSYNEQFF. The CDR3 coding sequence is TGTGCCAGCAGCCTACTTGGACTAGCGGGGGCCCCCTCCTACAATGAGCAGTTCTTC.

DNA for the CDR3: TGTGCCAGCAGCTCCGACATCTATGGCTACACCTTC. As protein: CASSSDIYGYTF. The chain recombines TRBV7-9 with TRBJ1-2; D gene uncertain. V lost 4 bases, J lost 4 bases, and 7 bases lay in between. The CDR3 is 12 amino acids. Per the germline V gene, CDR1 is SEHNR and CDR2 is FQNEAQ (reference sequence). Full variable domain (rest looked up from reference TRBV7-9 and TRBJ1-2): DTGVSQNPRHKITKRGQNVTFRCDPISEHNRLYWYRQTLGQGPEFLTYFQNEAQLEKSRLLSDRFSAERPKGSFSTLEIQRTEQGDSAMYLCASSSDIYGYTFGSGTRLTVV.

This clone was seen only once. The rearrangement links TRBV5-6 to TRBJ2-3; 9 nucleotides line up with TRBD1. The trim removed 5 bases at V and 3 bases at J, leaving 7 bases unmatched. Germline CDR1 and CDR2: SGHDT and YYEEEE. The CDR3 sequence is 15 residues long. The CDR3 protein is CASRAGQGGTDTQYF. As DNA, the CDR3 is TGTGCCAGCAGGGCGGGACAGGGAGGGACAGATACGCAGTATTTT.

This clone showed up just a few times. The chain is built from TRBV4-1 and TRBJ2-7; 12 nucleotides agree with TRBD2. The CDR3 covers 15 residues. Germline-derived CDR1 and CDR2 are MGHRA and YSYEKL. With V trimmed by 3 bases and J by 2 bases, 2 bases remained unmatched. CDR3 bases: TGCGCCAGCAGCCAGGCTAGCGGGGGGGCCTACGAGCAGTACTTC. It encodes CASSQASGGAYEQYF.

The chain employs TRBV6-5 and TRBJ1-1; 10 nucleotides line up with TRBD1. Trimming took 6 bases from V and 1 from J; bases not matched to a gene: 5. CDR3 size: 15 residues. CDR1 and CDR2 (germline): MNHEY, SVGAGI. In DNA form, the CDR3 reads TGTGCCAGCAGGGCCAGGACAGGGGGGAACACTGAAGCTTTCTTT. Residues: CASRARTGGNTEAFF.

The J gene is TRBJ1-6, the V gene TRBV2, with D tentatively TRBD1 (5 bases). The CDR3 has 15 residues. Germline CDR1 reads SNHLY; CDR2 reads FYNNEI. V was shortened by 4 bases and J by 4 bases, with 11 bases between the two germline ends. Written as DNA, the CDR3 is TGTGCCAGCAGTGCAGACGGGACTTATAATTCACCCCTCCACTTT. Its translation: CASSADGTYNSPLHF.

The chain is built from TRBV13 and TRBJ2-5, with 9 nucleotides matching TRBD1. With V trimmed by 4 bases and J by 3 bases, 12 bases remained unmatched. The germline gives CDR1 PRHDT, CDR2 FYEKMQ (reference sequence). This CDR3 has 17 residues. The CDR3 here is CASSSNRRDREKETQYF. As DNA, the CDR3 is TGTGCCAGCAGCTCTAACCGCCGGGACAGGGAGAAAGAGACCCAGTACTTC.

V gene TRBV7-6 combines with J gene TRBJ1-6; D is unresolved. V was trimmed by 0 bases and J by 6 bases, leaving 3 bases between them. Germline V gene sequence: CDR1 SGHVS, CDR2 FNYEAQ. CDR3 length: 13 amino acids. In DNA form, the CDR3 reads TGTGCCAGCAGCTTAGCCGTTAATTCACCCCTCCACTTT. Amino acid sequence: CASSLAVNSPLHF.

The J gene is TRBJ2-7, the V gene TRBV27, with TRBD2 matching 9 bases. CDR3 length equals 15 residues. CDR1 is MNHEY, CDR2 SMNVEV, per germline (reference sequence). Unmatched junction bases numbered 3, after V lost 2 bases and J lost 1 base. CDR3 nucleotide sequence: TGTGCCAGCAGTTTACTGCGGGAGGGGTCCTACGAGCAGTACTTC. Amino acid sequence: CASSLLREGSYEQYF.

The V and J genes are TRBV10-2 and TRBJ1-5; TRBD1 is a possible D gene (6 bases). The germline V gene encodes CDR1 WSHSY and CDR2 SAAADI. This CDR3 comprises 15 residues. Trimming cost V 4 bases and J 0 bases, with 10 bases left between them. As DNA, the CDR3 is TGCGCCAGCAGTGCGGACAGATATAGCAATCAGCCCCAGCATTTT. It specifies CASSADRYSNQPQHF.

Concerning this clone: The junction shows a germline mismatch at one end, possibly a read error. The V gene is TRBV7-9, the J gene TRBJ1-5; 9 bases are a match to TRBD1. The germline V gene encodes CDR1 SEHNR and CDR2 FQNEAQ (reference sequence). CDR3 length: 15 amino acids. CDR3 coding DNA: TGTGCCAGCAGTTTAGGGGGACAGGGACGTCAGCCCCAGCATTTT. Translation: CASSLGGQGRQPQHF.

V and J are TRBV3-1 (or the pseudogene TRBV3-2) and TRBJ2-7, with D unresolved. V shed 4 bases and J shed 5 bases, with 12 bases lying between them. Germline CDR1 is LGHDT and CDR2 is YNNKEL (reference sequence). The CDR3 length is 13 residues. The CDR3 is CASSPPSKNEQYF. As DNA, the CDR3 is TGTGCCAGCAGCCCCCCCTCTAAAAACGAGCAGTACTTC.

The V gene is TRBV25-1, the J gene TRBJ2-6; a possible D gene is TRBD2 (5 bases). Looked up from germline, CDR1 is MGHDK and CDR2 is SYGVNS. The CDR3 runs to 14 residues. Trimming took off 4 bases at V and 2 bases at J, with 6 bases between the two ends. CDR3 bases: TGTGCCAGCAGTGGGGGAGCTGGGGCCAACGTCCTGACTTTC. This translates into CASSGGAGANVLTF. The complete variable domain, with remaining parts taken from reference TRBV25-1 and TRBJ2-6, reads EADIYQTPRYLVIGTGKKITLECSQTMGHDKMYWYQQDPGMELHLIHYSYGVNSTEKGDLSSESTVSRIRTEHFPLTLESARPSHTSQYLCASSGGAGANVLTFGAGSRLTVL.

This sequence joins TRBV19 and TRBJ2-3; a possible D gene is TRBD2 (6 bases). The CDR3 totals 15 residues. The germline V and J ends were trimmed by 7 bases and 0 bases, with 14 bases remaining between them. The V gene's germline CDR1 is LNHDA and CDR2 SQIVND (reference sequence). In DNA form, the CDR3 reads TGTGCCAGTATACCGGGGGATGCTAGCACAGATACGCAGTATTTT. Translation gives CASIPGDASTDTQYF.

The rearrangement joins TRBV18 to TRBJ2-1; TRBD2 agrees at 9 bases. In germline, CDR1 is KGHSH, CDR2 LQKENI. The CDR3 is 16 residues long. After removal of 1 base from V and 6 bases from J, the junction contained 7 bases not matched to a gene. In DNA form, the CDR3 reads TGTGCCAGCTCACCACTGCGGGGGGGCCCCTCCAATGAGCAGTTCTTC. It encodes CASSPLRGGPSNEQFF. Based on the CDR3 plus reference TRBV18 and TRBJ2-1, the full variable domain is NAGVMQNPRHLVRRRGQEARLRCSPMKGHSHVYWYRQLPEEGLKFMVYLQKENIIDESGMPKERFSAEFPKEGPSILRIQQVVRGDSAAYFCASSPLRGGPSNEQFFGPGTRLTVL.

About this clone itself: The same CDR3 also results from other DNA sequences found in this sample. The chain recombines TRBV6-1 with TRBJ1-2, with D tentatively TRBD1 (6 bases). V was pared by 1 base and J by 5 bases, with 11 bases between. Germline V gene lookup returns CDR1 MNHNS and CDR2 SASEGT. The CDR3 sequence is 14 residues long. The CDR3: CASSEVGQGYGYTF. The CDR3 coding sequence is TGTGCCAGCAGTGAAGTAGGTCAGGGGTATGGCTACACCTTC.

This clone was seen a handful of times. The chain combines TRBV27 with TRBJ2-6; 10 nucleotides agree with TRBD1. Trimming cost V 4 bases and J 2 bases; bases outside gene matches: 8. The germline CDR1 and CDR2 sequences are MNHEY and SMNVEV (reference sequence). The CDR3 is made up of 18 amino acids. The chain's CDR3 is CASSSPDRGRPGANVLTF. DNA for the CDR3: TGTGCCAGCAGTTCCCCTGACAGGGGGCGTCCTGGGGCCAACGTCCTGACTTTC.